What follows is one T cell receptor beta chain and its context. The V end was cut by 6 bases, the J end by 2 bases, with 17 bases between. Per germline, CDR1 MNHEY and CDR2 SVGEGT. The CDR3 extends over 17 amino acids. The data are from a study of blood T cell repertoires in COVID-19. Looking at the study overall: Collection of acute and convalescent COVID-19 samples took place in the United States, Italy and Spain. T cells, B-cell-depleted T cells, or PBMCs supplied cDNA or gDNA.

In the original processing: Reference gene primer amplification in the assay estimated nucleated cell counts. Method: immunoSEQ multiplex PCR; TCRdb's copy keeps in-frame clones and lacks some. That table is the source of V, J and clone size, and D and trimming were worked out from the DNA. The sample yields about 83,000 clones, around nine tenths seen once. This sequence was found in a man aged 80 or over with active or convalescent COVID-19. The chain joins TRBV6-2 or TRBV6-3 to TRBJ2-6; a weak D match, TRBD2 (5 bases). Sequenced input: peripheral blood. The CDR3 sequence is CASSQPRRRPGANVLTF. CDR3 nucleotide sequence: TGTGCCAGCAGCCAACCTCGGAGGCGCCCTGGGGCCAACGTCCTGACTTTC.